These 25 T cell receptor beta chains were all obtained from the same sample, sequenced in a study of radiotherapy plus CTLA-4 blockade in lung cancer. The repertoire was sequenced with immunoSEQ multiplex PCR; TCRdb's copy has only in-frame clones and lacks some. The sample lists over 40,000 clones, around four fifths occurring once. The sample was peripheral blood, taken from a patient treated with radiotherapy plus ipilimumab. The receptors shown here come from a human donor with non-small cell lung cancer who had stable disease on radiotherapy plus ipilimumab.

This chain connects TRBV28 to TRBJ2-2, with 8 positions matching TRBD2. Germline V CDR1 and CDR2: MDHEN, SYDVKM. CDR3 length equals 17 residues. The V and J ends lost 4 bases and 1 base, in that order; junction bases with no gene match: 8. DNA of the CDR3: TGTGCCAGCAGTTACGCTAGCGCGGGAGGGAACACCGGGGAGCTGTTTTTT. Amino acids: CASSYASAGGNTGELFF.

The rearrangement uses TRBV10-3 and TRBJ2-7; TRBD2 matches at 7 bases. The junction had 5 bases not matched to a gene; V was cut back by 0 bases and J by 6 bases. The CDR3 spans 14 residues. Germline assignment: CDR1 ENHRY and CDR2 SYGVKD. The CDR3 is CAISESRDYLEQYF. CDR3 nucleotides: TGTGCCATCAGTGAGTCGAGGGACTACCTCGAGCAGTACTTC.

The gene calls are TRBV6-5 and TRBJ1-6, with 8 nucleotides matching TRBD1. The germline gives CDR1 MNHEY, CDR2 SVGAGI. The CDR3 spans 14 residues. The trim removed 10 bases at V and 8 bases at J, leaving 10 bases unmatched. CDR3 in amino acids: CATRTGKYHSPLHF. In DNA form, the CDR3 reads TGTGCCACCAGGACAGGGAAATATCATTCACCCCTCCACTTT.

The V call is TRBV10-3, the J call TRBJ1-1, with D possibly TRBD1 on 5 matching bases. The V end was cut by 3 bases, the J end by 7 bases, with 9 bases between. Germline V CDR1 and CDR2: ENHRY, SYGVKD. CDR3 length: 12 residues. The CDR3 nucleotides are TGTGCCATCAGTGACTCGGACATTGAAGCTTTCTTT. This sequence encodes CAISDSDIEAFF.

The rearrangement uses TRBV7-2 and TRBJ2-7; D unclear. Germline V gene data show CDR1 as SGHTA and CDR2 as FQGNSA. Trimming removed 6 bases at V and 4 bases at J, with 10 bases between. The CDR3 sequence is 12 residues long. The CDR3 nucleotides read TGTGCCAGCAGTTCAACTCGTTACGAGCAGTACTTC. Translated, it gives CASSSTRYEQYF.

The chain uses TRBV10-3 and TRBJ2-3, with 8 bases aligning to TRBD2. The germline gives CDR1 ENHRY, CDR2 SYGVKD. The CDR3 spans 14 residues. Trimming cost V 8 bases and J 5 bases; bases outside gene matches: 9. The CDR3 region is CAIAQRERGDTQYF. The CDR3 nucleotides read TGTGCCATCGCCCAGCGGGAGAGAGGAGATACGCAGTATTTT.

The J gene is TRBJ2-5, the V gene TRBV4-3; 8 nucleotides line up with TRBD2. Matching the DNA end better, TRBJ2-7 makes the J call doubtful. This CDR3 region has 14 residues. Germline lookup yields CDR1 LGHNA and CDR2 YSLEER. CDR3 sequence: CASSQSGRRDEQYF. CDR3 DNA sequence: TGCGCCAGCAGCCAAAGCGGGAGAAGGGACGAGCAGTACTTC.

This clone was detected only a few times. The CDR3 region is CASSVGTSGRAPEQYF. As DNA, the CDR3 is TGTGCCAGCAGCGTAGGAACTAGCGGGAGGGCCCCCGAGCAGTACTTC. The chain links TRBV9 to TRBJ2-7, with 13 bases fitting TRBD2. Germline CDR1 is SGDLS and CDR2 is YYNGEE. The junction had 6 bases not matched to a gene; V was cut back by 0 bases and J by 6 bases. The CDR3 runs 16 residues.

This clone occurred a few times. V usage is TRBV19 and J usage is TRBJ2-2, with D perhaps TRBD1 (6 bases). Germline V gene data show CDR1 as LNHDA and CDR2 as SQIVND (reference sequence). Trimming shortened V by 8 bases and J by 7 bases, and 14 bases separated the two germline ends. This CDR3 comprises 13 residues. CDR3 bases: TGTGCCAGTTGTAAGGGGGTAGGCGGGGAGCTGTTTTTT. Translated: CASCKGVGGELFF.

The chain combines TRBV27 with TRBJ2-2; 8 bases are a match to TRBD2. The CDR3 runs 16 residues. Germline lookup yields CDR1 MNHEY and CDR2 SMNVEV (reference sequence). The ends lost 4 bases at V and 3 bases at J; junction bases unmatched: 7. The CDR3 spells CASSSSSGRYTGELFF. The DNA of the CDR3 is TGTGCCAGCAGTTCTTCTAGCGGGCGATACACCGGGGAGCTGTTTTTT.

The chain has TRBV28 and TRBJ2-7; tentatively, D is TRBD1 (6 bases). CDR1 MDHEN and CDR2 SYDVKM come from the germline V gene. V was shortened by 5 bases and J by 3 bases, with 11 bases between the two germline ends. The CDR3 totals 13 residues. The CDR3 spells CASSLRQDYEQYF. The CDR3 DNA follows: TGTGCCAGCAGTCTTAGACAGGACTACGAGCAGTACTTC. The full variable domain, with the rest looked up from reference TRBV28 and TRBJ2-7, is DVKVTQSSRYLVKRTGEKVFLECVQDMDHENMFWYRQDPGLGLRLIYFSYDVKMKEKGDIPEGYSVSREKKERFSLILESASTNQTSMYLCASSLRQDYEQYFGPGTRLTVT.

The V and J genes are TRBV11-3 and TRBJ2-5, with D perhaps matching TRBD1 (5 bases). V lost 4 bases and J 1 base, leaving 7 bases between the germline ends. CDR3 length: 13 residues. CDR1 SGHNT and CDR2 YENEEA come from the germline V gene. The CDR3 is CASSSTVQETQYF. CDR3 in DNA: TGTGCCAGCAGCTCGACAGTCCAAGAGACCCAGTACTTC.

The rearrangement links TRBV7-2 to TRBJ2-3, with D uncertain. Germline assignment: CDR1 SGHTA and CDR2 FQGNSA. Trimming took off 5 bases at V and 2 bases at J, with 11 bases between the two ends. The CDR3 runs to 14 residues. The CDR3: CASSRDADTDTQYF. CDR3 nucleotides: TGTGCCAGCAGCCGAGACGCGGACACAGATACGCAGTATTTT.

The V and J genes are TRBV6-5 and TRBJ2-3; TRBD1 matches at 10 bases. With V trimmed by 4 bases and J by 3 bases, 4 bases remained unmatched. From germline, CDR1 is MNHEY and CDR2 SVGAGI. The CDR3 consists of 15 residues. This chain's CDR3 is CASSWGQGKTDTQYF. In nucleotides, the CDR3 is TGTGCCAGCAGTTGGGGACAGGGGAAGACAGATACGCAGTATTTT.

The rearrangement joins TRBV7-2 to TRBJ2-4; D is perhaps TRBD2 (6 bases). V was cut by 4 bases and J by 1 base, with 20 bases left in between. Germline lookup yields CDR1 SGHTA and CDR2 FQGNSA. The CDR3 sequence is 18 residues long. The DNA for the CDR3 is TGTGCCAGCAGCTCACTCCCCTTGGCGGGAAGGGCCAAAAACATTCAGTACTTC. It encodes CASSSLPLAGRAKNIQYF.

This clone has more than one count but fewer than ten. The DNA for the CDR3 is TGTGCCAGTAGTAAGTTGGGACAGCACTCTGGGGCCAACGTCCTGACTTTC. As protein: CASSKLGQHSGANVLTF. This rearrangement joins TRBV19 to TRBJ2-6; 7 nucleotides agree with TRBD1. This CDR3 spans 17 amino acids. J was trimmed by 0 bases and V by 4 bases; bases with no gene match: 6. Per the germline V gene, CDR1 is LNHDA and CDR2 is SQIVND (reference sequence).

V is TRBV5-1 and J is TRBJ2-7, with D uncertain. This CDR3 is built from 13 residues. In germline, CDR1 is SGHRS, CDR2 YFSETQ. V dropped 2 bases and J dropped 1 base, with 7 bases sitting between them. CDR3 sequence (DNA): TGCGCCAGCAGCTTCTCCGCGTCCTACGAGCAGTACTTC. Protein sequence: CASSFSASYEQYF.

CDR3 loop: CASSLGGPCNEQFF. The CDR3 nucleotides read TGTGCCAGCAGCTTAGGTGGGCCGTGCAATGAGCAGTTCTTC. This chain joins TRBV7-4 and TRBJ2-1, with unresolved D. The germline V gene encodes CDR1 SGHVT and CDR2 SQSDAQ. Trimming removed 1 base from V and 6 bases from J, with 10 bases in between. The CDR3 sequence is 14 residues long.

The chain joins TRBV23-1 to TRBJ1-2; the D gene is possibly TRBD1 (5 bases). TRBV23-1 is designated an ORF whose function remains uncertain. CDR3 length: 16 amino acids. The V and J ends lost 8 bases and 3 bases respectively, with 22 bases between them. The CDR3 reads CASPRGSGRGYYGYTF. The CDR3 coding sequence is TGCGCCAGCCCCCGTGGGTCAGGGCGTGGATACTATGGCTACACCTTC.

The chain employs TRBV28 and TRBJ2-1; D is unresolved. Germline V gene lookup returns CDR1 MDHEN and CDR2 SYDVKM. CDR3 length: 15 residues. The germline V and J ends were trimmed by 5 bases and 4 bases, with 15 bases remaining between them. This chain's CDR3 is CASSKTPSTYNEQFF. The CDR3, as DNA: TGTGCCAGCAGTAAGACTCCATCGACGTACAATGAGCAGTTCTTC.

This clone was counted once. Here the CDR3 reads CASSLDGREVGQPQHF. The CDR3 coding sequence is TGTGCCAGCAGCTTGGATGGCAGGGAGGTGGGACAGCCCCAGCATTTT. The V gene is TRBV5-6, the J gene TRBJ1-5, with a weak D call TRBD1 (5 bases). CDR1 is SGHDT, CDR2 YYEEEE, per germline. The CDR3 covers 16 residues. Trimming took off 0 bases at V and 7 bases at J, with 17 bases between the two ends.

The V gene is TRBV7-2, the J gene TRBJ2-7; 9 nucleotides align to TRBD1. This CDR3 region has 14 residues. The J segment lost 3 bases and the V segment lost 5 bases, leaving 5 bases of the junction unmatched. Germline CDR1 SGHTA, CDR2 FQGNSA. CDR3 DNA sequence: TGTGCCAGCAGCCCCACGACAGGGGGCTACGAGCAGTACTTC. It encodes CASSPTTGGYEQYF.

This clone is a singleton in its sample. CDR3 sequence reads: CASSLLGQGYYEQYF. DNA for the CDR3: TGTGCCAGCAGTTTATTAGGACAGGGGTACTACGAGCAGTACTTC. The J gene is TRBJ2-7, the V gene TRBV28, with 9 nucleotides matching TRBD1. J lost 3 bases, V lost 1 base, and 4 bases had no gene match. This CDR3 contains 15 residues. CDR1 and CDR2 from the germline V gene are MDHEN and SYDVKM.

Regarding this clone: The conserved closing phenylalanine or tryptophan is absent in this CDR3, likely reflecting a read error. CDR3 in amino acids: CASSWGDGSYEQYL. The CDR3, as DNA: TGTGCCAGCAGTTGGGGGGATGGGTCCTACGAGCAGTACCTC. J is TRBJ2-7 and V is TRBV27, with a possible D match to TRBD2 (6 bases). This CDR3 has 14 residues. Trimming removed 4 bases at V and 1 base at J, with 11 bases between. Germline CDR1 reads MNHEY; CDR2 reads SMNVEV (reference sequence).

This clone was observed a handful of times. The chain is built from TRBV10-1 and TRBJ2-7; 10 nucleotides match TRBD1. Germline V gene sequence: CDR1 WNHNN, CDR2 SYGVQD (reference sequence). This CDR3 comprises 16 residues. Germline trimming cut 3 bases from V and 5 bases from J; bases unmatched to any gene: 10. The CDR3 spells CASSDSRMGQGNEQYF. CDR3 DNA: TGCGCCAGCAGTGACTCTCGAATGGGACAGGGGAACGAGCAGTACTTC.